This T cell receptor beta chain was identified during a study of T cells in Graves' hyperthyroidism and ophthalmopathy. Findings and caveats of the study: A model of 13 V-J pairs discriminated ophthalmopathy from stable hyperthyroidism.

For this clonotype: No antigen is known for it.

Among ophthalmopathy patients, the Clinical Activity Score reached at least 3, the NOSPECS grade reached at least 4, and duration remained under 3 months. Reasons for excluding patients were uncontrolled infection, other autoimmune disease, pregnancy or lactation. Diagnoses were established using clinical symptoms, serum thyroxine and TRAb, thyroid ultrasound and orbital computed tomography. TCR beta CDR3 regions were amplified from RNA. The HTBI primer set served for first-round RT-PCR of the TCR CDR3. TCRdb re-called the multiplex PCR reads through MiXCR, storing one row per CDR3 protein. The sample yields hundreds of thousands of distinct CDR3 sequences, approximately 25% seen once. Germline-derived CDR1 and CDR2 are LGHNT and FRNRAP. The CDR3 is made up of 19 amino acids. Trimming shortened V by 2 bases and J by 8 bases, and 27 bases separated the two germline ends.

The sequenced sample consisted of blood. V usage is TRBV12-5 and J usage is TRBJ2-2, with D possibly matching TRBD1 (6 bases). The TCR was taken from a woman aged 30 to 39 with Graves' ophthalmopathy. CDR3 coding DNA: TGTGCTAGTGGTTTGAGTAGTATTGTGGGGATGGGGGCCGCTGGGGAGCTGTTTTTT. Its protein is CASGLSSIVGMGAAGELFF.